This TCR beta chain was captured in a study of T cell responses to AZD1222 COVID-19 vaccine. Findings and caveats of the study: There were mostly white British donors and more females than males, and clonal diversity was possibly underestimated. No day 14 peak samples; only post-peak repertoires were characterized. Spike-specific TCR breadth and depth went up after people got two AZD1222 doses.

Assay: immunoSEQ multiplex PCR; the TCRdb copy retains only in-frame clones and omits some. The table shows fewer than 200,000 clones, with more than 80% occurring only once. Germline CDR1 is SQVTM and CDR2 is ANQGSEA. The CDR3 has 14 residues. The ends were cut back, 1 base at V and 0 bases at J, with 9 bases in the middle. Only one count was recorded for this clone. Its matching antigen is unknown. The specimen comprised peripheral blood, sampled 28 days after the second dose of the MenACWY control vaccine. The chain carries TRBV29-1 and TRBJ1-1, with D possibly matching TRBD1 (6 bases). This receptor was taken from an adult who received the MenACWY meningococcal vaccine as a control. The chain's CDR3 is CSVEGGPLNTEAFF. CDR3 DNA sequence: TGCAGCGTTGAAGGGGGGCCCCTGAACACTGAAGCTTTCTTT.